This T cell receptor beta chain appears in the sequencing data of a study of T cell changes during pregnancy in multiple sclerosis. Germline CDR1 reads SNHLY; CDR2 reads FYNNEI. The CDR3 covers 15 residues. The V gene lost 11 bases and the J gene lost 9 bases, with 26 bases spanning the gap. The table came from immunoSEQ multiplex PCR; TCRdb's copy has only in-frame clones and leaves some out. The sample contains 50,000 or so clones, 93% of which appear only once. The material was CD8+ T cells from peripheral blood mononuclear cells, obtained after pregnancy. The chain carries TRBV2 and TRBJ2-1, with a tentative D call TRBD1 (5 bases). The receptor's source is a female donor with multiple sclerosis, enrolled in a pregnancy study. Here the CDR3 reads CAGSLGWGLMGEQFF. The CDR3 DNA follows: TGTGCCGGTTCGTTGGGCTGGGGCCTAATGGGTGAGCAGTTCTTC.